The clone carrying this TCR beta chain was observed many times. The V and J ends lost 7 bases and 2 bases respectively, with 18 bases between them. CDR3 length: 16 residues. CDR1 SNHLY and CDR2 FYNNEI come from the germline V gene. These data belong to a study of T cells of healthy individuals. TCRdb re-analysed the 5' RACE reads in MiXCR, keeping a single row per CDR3 protein. The sample has approximately 89,000 distinct CDR3 sequences, more than 4.5% seen once; the top ten hold around 7.6%. This sequence was found in a female donor in good health. J is TRBJ2-1 and V is TRBV2, with D possibly matching TRBD1 (6 bases). CDR3 protein: CASNLGGTPTYNEQFF. Here the CDR3 DNA reads TGTGCCAGCAATCTCGGTGGGACACCGACCTACAATGAGCAGTTCTTC.